These 31 T cell receptor beta chains came from one sample sequenced in a study of T-cell reconstitution after alpha-beta-depleted transplantation in children. Preparation of the TCRbeta library involved a method that used unique molecular identifiers. TCRdb fed the PCR reads into MiXCR, producing one record per CDR3 protein. The sample lists 40,000 to 55,000 distinct CDR3 sequences; about 9% were seen once. This material consisted of PBMCs, mostly from graft donor cells, taken 60 days after TCRalphabeta/CD19-depleted stem cell transplant. The source of these receptors is a male patient under 10 years old who had a stem cell transplant for chronic granulomatous disease, so the T cells may come from the graft donor.

This clonotype was detected ten times or more. The CDR3 is CASSLLGSPSSYEQYF. CDR3 nucleotides: TGTGCCAGCAGTTTACTTGGCAGTCCGAGCTCCTACGAGCAGTACTTC. The chain carries TRBV28 and TRBJ2-7; D gene unclear. The germline V gene has CDR1 MDHEN and CDR2 SYDVKM. The length of the CDR3 is 16 residues. V lost 2 bases to trimming and J lost 0 bases, with 14 bases between them. Variable domain in full (rest from reference TRBV28 and TRBJ2-7): DVKVTQSSRYLVKRTGEKVFLECVQDMDHENMFWYRQDPGLGLRLIYFSYDVKMKEKGDIPEGYSVSREKKERFSLILESASTNQTSMYLCASSLLGSPSSYEQYFGPGTRLTVT.

This clonotype was observed many times. The chain employs TRBV20-1 and TRBJ2-3; 11 nucleotides align to TRBD2. The J segment lost 4 bases and the V segment lost 0 bases, leaving 6 bases of the junction unmatched. There are 16 residues in the CDR3. Germline V gives CDR1 DFQATT, CDR2 SNEGSKA (reference sequence). CDR3 DNA: TGCAGTGCTAGAGAGGCGACTAGCGGGGAGGCAGATACGCAGTATTTT. Its translation is CSAREATSGEADTQYF.

This clonotype has a handful of counts. The CDR3 loop is CASSLVGLAGDYEQFF. CDR3 sequence (DNA): TGTGCCAGCAGCTTAGTCGGGCTAGCGGGAGATTATGAGCAGTTCTTC. This sequence joins TRBV7-6 and TRBJ2-1; 10 nucleotides agree with TRBD2. This CDR3 contains 16 residues. Germline CDR1 reads SGHVS; CDR2 reads FNYEAQ. V shed 1 base and J 8 bases; nucleotides not matched to a gene: 8.

This clonotype was detected many times. The rearrangement links TRBV11-2 to TRBJ2-7; D call uncertain. CDR1 and CDR2 (germline): SGHAT, FQNNGV. V shed 8 bases and J shed 0 bases, with 8 bases lying between them. The CDR3 contains 12 residues. The CDR3 reads CASAPDSYEQYF. In DNA, the CDR3 is TGTGCCAGCGCGCCGGACTCCTACGAGCAGTACTTC.

This clonotype was counted many times. The J gene is TRBJ2-1, the V gene TRBV5-4; 12 positions match TRBD2. V trimming: 1 base; J trimming: 0 bases; junction bases outside the gene matches: 8. Germline V gene sequence: CDR1 SGHNT, CDR2 YYREEE (reference sequence). This CDR3 comprises 19 residues. For the CDR3, the DNA is TGTGCCAGCAGCTTGAGTCCCACTAGCGGGAGGAGCTCCTACAATGAGCAGTTCTTC. This translates into CASSLSPTSGRSSYNEQFF.

At least ten counts were recorded for this clonotype. This rearrangement joins TRBV4-1 to TRBJ1-1; D not certain. The CDR3 consists of 14 residues. Germline V lookup: CDR1 MGHRA, CDR2 YSYEKL. The V end was cut by 1 base, the J end by 4 bases, with 10 bases between. The CDR3: CASSQAPVGTEAFF. In DNA, the CDR3 is TGCGCCAGCAGCCAAGCTCCCGTAGGCACTGAAGCTTTCTTT.

The chain couples TRBV18 to TRBJ2-5; the match to TRBD2 covers 7 bases. CDR3 length: 15 residues. Germline CDR1 reads KGHSH; CDR2 reads LQKENI. Unmatched junction bases numbered 9, after V lost 3 bases and J lost 5 bases. CDR3 coding DNA: TGTGCCAGCTCACCCCGGGCCGGGGGGATGGAGACCCAGTACTTC. It translates to CASSPRAGGMETQYF.

This clonotype was found many times. The J gene is TRBJ2-3, the V gene TRBV6-5, with TRBD1 identical over 7 bases. Germline V CDR1 and CDR2: MNHEY, SVGAGI. The CDR3 consists of 14 residues. The J segment lost 4 bases and the V segment lost 4 bases, leaving 5 bases of the junction unmatched. The CDR3 here is CASSSSDRPDTQYF. As DNA, the CDR3 is TGTGCCAGCAGTTCCTCGGACAGGCCAGATACGCAGTATTTT.

This clonotype was seen many times. The chain couples TRBV20-1 to TRBJ1-6, with D hard to call. The CDR3 is 14 amino acids. Germline CDR1 DFQATT, CDR2 SNEGSKA (reference sequence). Deletions cut 1 base from V and 5 bases from J, with 9 bases between. CDR3 residues: CSARVGIDNSPLHF. The DNA for the CDR3 is TGCAGTGCTAGAGTAGGCATAGATAATTCACCCCTCCACTTT.

The chain uses TRBV3-1 and TRBJ1-1; 9 bases match TRBD1. The CDR3 extends over 14 amino acids. Germline V CDR1 and CDR2: LGHDT, YNNKEL (reference sequence). The V segment lost 4 bases and the J segment 4 bases; nucleotides outside the gene matches: 4. The CDR3 sequence: CASSRQGESTEAFF. CDR3 in DNA: TGTGCCAGCAGCCGACAGGGGGAATCCACTGAAGCTTTCTTT.

This clonotype was observed at least ten times. The gene calls are TRBV3-1 and TRBJ2-3, with D unresolved. Germline V gene data show CDR1 as LGHDT and CDR2 as YNNKEL (reference sequence). The CDR3 is made up of 14 amino acids. The V end lost 1 base, the J end lost 5 bases, and 10 bases lay between the germline ends. The CDR3: CASSQGIGVDTQYF. CDR3 in DNA: TGTGCCAGCAGCCAAGGGATAGGCGTAGATACGCAGTATTTT.

The table lists this clonotype with many counts. The CDR3 spells CATSDFEGTRIATNEKLFF. The CDR3 DNA reads TGTGCCACCAGTGATTTTGAGGGGACGAGGATCGCAACTAATGAAAAACTGTTTTTT. This chain connects TRBV24-1 to TRBJ1-4, with a weak D call TRBD1 (5 bases). V dropped 1 base and J dropped 0 bases, with 17 bases sitting between them. Germline CDR1 is KGHDR and CDR2 is SFDVKD. CDR3 length: 19 amino acids.

This clonotype has at least ten counts. CDR3: CASSLVAGSYQETQYF. The DNA for the CDR3 is TGTGCCAGCAGCTTAGTGGCGGGCTCGTACCAAGAGACCCAGTACTTC. This chain uses TRBV7-9 with TRBJ2-5, with a weak D call TRBD2 (5 bases). Germline V gene sequence: CDR1 SEHNR, CDR2 FQNEAQ (reference sequence). This CDR3 has 16 residues. Trimming cost V 1 base and J 0 bases, with 12 bases left between them.

This clonotype was detected many times. The chain uses TRBV12-3 or TRBV12-4 and TRBJ2-1, with 10 nucleotides matching TRBD1. Germline trimming cut 6 bases from V and 0 bases from J; bases unmatched to any gene: 17. CDR3 length: 20 residues. The CDR3 sequence: CASSPQGQGRHPGSYNEQFF. The CDR3 nucleotides read TGTGCCAGCAGCCCGCAGGGACAGGGGCGCCATCCTGGCTCCTACAATGAGCAGTTCTTC.

This clonotype was seen at least ten times. The chain employs TRBV28 and TRBJ1-2; 8 bases line up with TRBD1. CDR1 and CDR2 (germline): MDHEN, SYDVKM. J gave up 5 bases and V 5 bases, and 10 bases lay outside the gene matches. The CDR3 contains 15 residues. CDR3 bases: TGTGCCAGCAGTCTCCTGGCCGGGACAGGTTATGGCTACACCTTC. This codes for CASSLLAGTGYGYTF.

CDR3 DNA sequence: TGTGCCAGCAGCTTAACCGCCGGGGGGCGTACTGAAGCTTTCTTT. Translation: CASSLTAGGRTEAFF. The chain employs TRBV7-3 and TRBJ1-1; maybe TRBD1 (6 bases). Between the trimmed V and J ends, which lost 0 bases and 5 bases, there was a span of 13 bases. The germline V gene encodes CDR1 SGHTA and CDR2 FQGTGA. The CDR3 covers 15 residues.

J is TRBJ2-7 and V is TRBV6-9; a weak D match, TRBD1 (6 bases). The CDR3 runs to 14 residues. Trimming shortened V by 2 bases and J by 5 bases, and 13 bases separated the two germline ends. CDR1 and CDR2 from the germline V gene are MNHGY and SVAAGI. The CDR3 nucleotides are TGTGCCAGCAGTTATGGGACCGACAGGCACGAGCAGTACTTC. Its protein product is CASSYGTDRHEQYF.

In this sample, this clonotype turned up many times. This chain links TRBV6-5 with TRBJ1-1; possible D gene TRBD1, 6 bases. CDR3 length: 18 amino acids. Germline assignment: CDR1 MNHEY and CDR2 SVGAGI. V was pared by 6 bases and J by 1 base, with 24 bases between. CDR3 residues: CASSSFRGGRISNTEAFF. CDR3 DNA sequence: TGTGCCAGCAGCTCCTTTAGGGGGGGCCGTATTTCGAACACTGAAGCTTTCTTT.

Only a few counts were recorded for this clonotype. The CDR3 loop reads CASSSGWANYEQYF. The DNA for the CDR3 is TGTGCCAGTAGTAGTGGATGGGCCAACTACGAGCAGTACTTC. The chain recombines TRBV19 with TRBJ2-7; no definite D call. The CDR3 is made up of 14 amino acids. With 4 bases removed from V and 3 bases from J, the gap between germline ends came to 13 bases. Germline V gene data show CDR1 as LNHDA and CDR2 as SQIVND (reference sequence).

This clonotype was seen more than once but under ten times. The chain recombines TRBV25-1 with TRBJ1-4; TRBD1 is a possible D gene (6 bases). Trimming stripped 7 bases from V and 3 bases from J, with 9 bases between. The CDR3 runs 13 residues. Germline CDR1 MGHDK, CDR2 SYGVNS. CDR3 sequence (DNA): TGTGCCAGCACGGGGGCGGCTAATGAAAAACTGTTTTTT. Amino acids: CASTGAANEKLFF. The complete variable domain, with remaining parts taken from reference TRBV25-1 and TRBJ1-4, reads EADIYQTPRYLVIGTGKKITLECSQTMGHDKMYWYQQDPGMELHLIHYSYGVNSTEKGDLSSESTVSRIRTEHFPLTLESARPSHTSQYLCASTGAANEKLFFGSGTQLSVL.

In its sample, this clonotype was seen many times. The gene calls are TRBV2 and TRBJ2-5; unclear D gene. Deletions cut 11 bases from V and 0 bases from J, with 7 bases between. Germline CDR1 and CDR2: SNHLY and FYNNEI. The CDR3 has 11 amino acids. In DNA, the CDR3 is TGTGCCGCAGTATACCAAGAGACCCAGTACTTC. It encodes CAAVYQETQYF.

CDR3 protein: CASSLGGAGTEAFF. The CDR3 DNA sequence: TGTGCCAGCAGTTTAGGGGGGGCTGGCACTGAAGCTTTCTTT. The chain couples TRBV12-3 or TRBV12-4 to TRBJ1-1; TRBD1 is a possible D gene (6 bases). V dropped 1 base and J dropped 4 bases, with 10 bases sitting between them. The CDR3 sequence is 14 residues long.

At least ten counts were recorded for this clonotype. DNA of the CDR3: TGTGCCAGCAGTCCGGGCATACACACTGAAGCTTTCTTT. Translated: CASSPGIHTEAFF. The chain combines TRBV12-3 or TRBV12-4 with TRBJ1-1; D is undetermined. The CDR3 sequence is 13 residues long. V was clipped by 5 bases and J by 3 bases, with 10 bases between them.

The CDR3 sequence: CASSFMSNLEQYF. CDR3 DNA: TGTGCCAGCAGTTTTATGTCGAACCTCGAGCAGTACTTC. The chain joins TRBV27 to TRBJ2-7; D gene ambiguous. The germline V and J ends were trimmed by 3 bases and 6 bases, with 12 bases remaining between them. Germline CDR1 is MNHEY and CDR2 is SMNVEV (reference sequence). The CDR3 runs to 13 residues.

The chain joins TRBV5-1 to TRBJ2-1; D may match TRBD1 or TRBD2 (6 bases each). The CDR3 spans 13 residues. CDR1 and CDR2 (germline): SGHRS, YFSETQ. The V end lost 4 bases, the J end lost 4 bases, and 9 bases lay between the germline ends. This CDR3 is CASSEGGYNEQFF. The CDR3 DNA reads as TGCGCCAGCAGCGAAGGGGGGTACAATGAGCAGTTCTTC.

This clonotype was recorded a few times. The chain uses TRBV6-6 and TRBJ2-2; TRBD1 matches 8 bases. The CDR3 runs 13 residues. Trimming removed 6 bases from V and 8 bases from J; junction bases left unmatched: 5. In germline, CDR1 is MNHNY, CDR2 SVGAGI (reference sequence). CDR3 nucleotide sequence: TGTGCCAGCAGCGGACAGGGTTTGGGGGAGCTGTTTTTT. Translated: CASSGQGLGELFF.

The chain couples TRBV2 to TRBJ2-1, with 7 bases that match TRBD2. V lost 6 bases, J lost 5 bases, and 10 bases stayed unmatched. This CDR3 is built from 15 residues. Germline V CDR1 and CDR2: SNHLY, FYNNEI. As DNA, the CDR3 is TGTGCCAGCAGATTCAGCGGGAATAGAGACAATGAGCAGTTCTTC. Translation: CASRFSGNRDNEQFF.

In the case of this clonotype: A read error is possible here, since a much larger clone lies one base away. In this CDR3 the conserved last residue, phenylalanine or tryptophan, is missing, so a read error is likely. The chain has TRBV20-1 and TRBJ2-2; no definite D call. Germline assignment: CDR1 DFQATT and CDR2 SNEGSKA (reference sequence). CDR3 size: 14 residues. V shed 7 bases and J shed 2 bases, with 14 bases lying between them. The CDR3 loop reads CSVVGKVNTGELFY. Written as DNA, the CDR3 is TGCAGTGTAGTAGGGAAGGTCAACACCGGGGAGCTGTTTTAT.

This chain uses TRBV5-6 with TRBJ2-1; 12 nucleotides align to TRBD2. CDR1 SGHDT and CDR2 YYEEEE come from the germline V gene. The CDR3 runs to 20 residues. Trimming removed 4 bases from V and 2 bases from J; junction bases left unmatched: 16. The CDR3 region has the DNA TGTGCCAGCAGCGGGAGGGGCCGACTAGCGGGAGTCGGTCCCTACAATGAGCAGTTCTTC. Protein sequence: CASSGRGRLAGVGPYNEQFF.

At least ten counts were recorded for this clonotype. The rearrangement uses TRBV20-1 and TRBJ2-3; TRBD1 agrees at 8 bases. CDR3 size: 15 residues. The ends lost 6 bases at V and 1 base at J; junction bases unmatched: 9. From germline, CDR1 is DFQATT and CDR2 SNEGSKA (reference sequence). CDR3 in DNA: TGCAGTGCCCTTACCCCGGGACAGGGCACAGATACGCAGTATTTT. Translating it yields CSALTPGQGTDTQYF.

This clonotype was found many times. This sequence joins TRBV7-2 and TRBJ2-7; tentative D call: TRBD2 (5 bases). The CDR3 is 14 amino acids. Germline assignment: CDR1 SGHTA and CDR2 FQGNSA. Trimming cost V 2 bases and J 7 bases, with 15 bases left between them. The chain's CDR3 is CASSLRPEREEQYF. The CDR3 DNA is TGTGCCAGCAGCTTAAGGCCCGAGAGGGAAGAGCAGTACTTC.